Listed here are 16 T cell receptor beta chains from one sample, sequenced in a study of T cells in Graves' hyperthyroidism and ophthalmopathy (dated by TCRdb to the late 2010s). The protocol used for the library was multiplex PCR. TCRdb lists the instrument as Illumina HiSeq 2000. The TCR beta CDR3 regions were amplified from the RNA transcripts. A first-round RT-PCR of the TCR CDR3 used the HTBI primer set with the Qiagen OneStep RT-PCR kit. TCRdb's own reprocessing of the public reads used fastp at Q25 and MiXCR and kept productive beta chains. Merged by CDR3 protein, the rows form single entries marked with the most common genes and DNA. For this sample the table gives hundreds of thousands of distinct CDR3 sequences, of which just under 25% were detected only once. About 70% of the sample lies in the top ten. The sample comprised blood. These receptors all come from a man between 45 and 60 years old with Graves' hyperthyroidism.

The sample holds a few counts of this clonotype. V and J are TRBV6-1 and TRBJ2-2; D gene unclear. Germline-derived CDR1 and CDR2 are MNHNS and SASEGT. With 2 bases removed from V and 0 bases from J, the gap between germline ends came to 7 bases. This CDR3 is 15 amino acids long. CDR3 loop: CASSERPTNTGELFF. CDR3 in DNA: TGTGCCAGCAGTGAACGACCCACGAACACCGGGGAGCTGTTTTTT.

The V gene is TRBV6-2 or TRBV6-3, the J gene TRBJ1-5; 9 bases agree with TRBD1. With 5 bases clipped from V and 4 bases from J, the junction kept 9 bases outside the gene matches. CDR3 length equals 16 residues. Germline CDR1 reads MNHEY; CDR2 reads SVGEGT. CDR3 in amino acids: CASSIKNRGRNQPQHF. The CDR3 DNA sequence: TGTGCCAGCAGTATTAAAAACAGGGGGCGGAATCAGCCCCAGCATTTT.

This clonotype appeared a few times. The chain uses TRBV7-9 and TRBJ2-7; tentative D call: TRBD1 (6 bases). The V end was cut by 5 bases, the J end by 3 bases, with 20 bases between. Germline-derived CDR1 and CDR2 are SEHNR and FQNEAQ (reference sequence). The CDR3 has 16 amino acids. This chain's CDR3 is CASSPPQGHTLYEQYF. CDR3 coding DNA: TGTGCCAGCAGCCCCCCCCAGGGACACACCCTCTACGAGCAGTACTTC.

In its sample, this clonotype was seen a few times. The chain carries TRBV27 and TRBJ1-1; the match to TRBD1 covers 7 bases. V gave up 5 bases and J gave up 5 bases; unmatched junction bases: 8. This CDR3 contains 14 residues. Looked up from germline, CDR1 is MNHEY and CDR2 is SMNVEV (reference sequence). DNA of the CDR3: TGTGCCAGCAGTGTACAGGGGCGGGGGACTGAAGCTTTCTTT. Protein sequence: CASSVQGRGTEAFF.

This clonotype was observed at least ten times. The CDR3 loop is CSAPRGSSYNEQFF. CDR3 coding DNA: TGCAGTGCCCCAAGGGGTAGCTCCTACAATGAGCAGTTCTTC. This sequence joins TRBV20-1 and TRBJ2-1, with D perhaps TRBD1 (5 bases). Germline CDR1 and CDR2: DFQATT and SNEGSKA (reference sequence). The CDR3 contains 14 residues. Trimming cost V 6 bases and J 0 bases, with 12 bases left between them.

This chain connects TRBV7-6 to TRBJ1-5; the match to TRBD1 covers 9 bases. The CDR3 covers 14 residues. Germline values: CDR1 SGHVS, CDR2 FNYEAQ. V lost 5 bases, J lost 7 bases, and 6 bases stayed unmatched. The CDR3 region has the DNA TGTGCCAGCAGCGACAGGGGGTCCGGGCAGCCCCAGCATTTT. It specifies CASSDRGSGQPQHF.

This clonotype was observed many times. CDR3 in DNA: TGTGCCAGCAGTTTCACAGGGTCTGAAGCTTTCTTT. This codes for CASSFTGSEAFF. The chain combines TRBV28 with TRBJ1-1, with D possibly matching TRBD1 (6 bases). CDR3 length: 12 amino acids. Germline lookup yields CDR1 MDHEN and CDR2 SYDVKM. The V and J ends lost 3 bases and 6 bases respectively, with 8 bases between them. The full variable domain, rest sourced from reference TRBV28 and TRBJ1-1, is DVKVTQSSRYLVKRTGEKVFLECVQDMDHENMFWYRQDPGLGLRLIYFSYDVKMKEKGDIPEGYSVSREKKERFSLILESASTNQTSMYLCASSFTGSEAFFGQGTRLTVV.

V and J are TRBV28 and TRBJ2-7; the D gene could be TRBD1 or TRBD2 (6 bases each). The V gene lost 4 bases and the J gene lost 3 bases, with 13 bases spanning the gap. The CDR3 is 14 residues long. CDR1 MDHEN and CDR2 SYDVKM come from the germline V gene. CDR3 amino acids: CASSSGGQIYEQYF. The CDR3 DNA reads as TGTGCCAGCAGTTCCGGGGGACAAATCTACGAGCAGTACTTC.

This clonotype was observed a few times. The chain employs TRBV6-1 and TRBJ2-2; D is unresolved. CDR1 is MNHNS and CDR2 is SASEGT in the germline V gene. This CDR3 contains 13 residues. The germline V and J ends were trimmed by 2 bases and 8 bases, with 9 bases remaining between them. CDR3 nucleotides: TGTGCCAGCAGTGAATTATTATCGGGGGAGCTGTTTTTT. It codes for CASSELLSGELFF.

This clonotype came up once. V is TRBV2 and J is TRBJ1-5; no definite D call. V was clipped by 3 bases and J by 3 bases, with 3 bases between them. This CDR3 spans 12 amino acids. Germline values: CDR1 SNHLY, CDR2 FYNNEI. The CDR3 sequence: CASSDVNQPQHF. CDR3 DNA: TGTGCCAGCAGTGATGTCAATCAGCCCCAGCATTTT.

This chain joins TRBV6-5 and TRBJ2-1; 10 bases agree with TRBD2. Germline-derived CDR1 and CDR2 are MNHEY and SVGAGI. CDR3 length equals 15 residues. J lost 4 bases, V lost 0 bases, and 0 bases had no gene match. The CDR3 region is CASSYSTSGYNEQFF. Written as DNA, the CDR3 is TGTGCCAGCAGTTACTCGACTAGCGGGTACAATGAGCAGTTCTTC.

Concerning this clonotype itself: A much more abundant neighbour one base away suggests this may be a read error. This sequence joins TRBV6-4 and TRBJ2-7; D not resolved. V shed 3 bases and J shed 8 bases, with 14 bases lying between them. Germline loops: CDR1 MRHNA, CDR2 SNTAGT. This CDR3 is 13 amino acids long. Here the CDR3 DNA reads TGTGCCAGCAGTGAAGTTAGTCGACCCAAGCAGTACTTC. Its translation: CASSEVSRPKQYF.

This clonotype was seen at least ten times. This rearrangement joins TRBV7-9 to TRBJ2-7; maybe TRBD2 (5 bases). The CDR3 is 14 amino acids. The germline V gene has CDR1 SEHNR and CDR2 FQNEAQ (reference sequence). Trimming took off 4 bases at V and 1 base at J, with 11 bases between the two ends. The CDR3 region is CASSYGRVSYEQYF. The CDR3 DNA reads TGTGCCAGCAGCTATGGGAGAGTTTCCTACGAGCAGTACTTC. The whole variable domain, remainder taken from reference TRBV7-9 and TRBJ2-7, is DTGVSQNPRHKITKRGQNVTFRCDPISEHNRLYWYRQTLGQGPEFLTYFQNEAQLEKSRLLSDRFSAERPKGSFSTLEIQRTEQGDSAMYLCASSYGRVSYEQYFGPGTRLTVT.

The chain uses TRBV20-1 and TRBJ2-3; TRBD2 matches 9 bases. The V gene end was trimmed by 1 base and the J gene end by 3 bases; junction bases not matched to a gene: 8. Germline-derived CDR1 and CDR2 are DFQATT and SNEGSKA (reference sequence). This CDR3 contains 16 residues. The CDR3 region has the DNA TGCAGTGCTAGAGCCCCGCGTACTAGCGGGACAGATACGCAGTATTTT. Protein product: CSARAPRTSGTDTQYF.

This rearrangement joins TRBV29-1 to TRBJ2-2; 7 positions match TRBD2. The CDR3 is 15 residues long. Germline values: CDR1 SQVTM, CDR2 ANQGSEA. The V and J ends lost 6 bases and 1 base, in that order; junction bases with no gene match: 8. CDR3 residues: CSVRGGSMNTGELFF. Here the CDR3 DNA reads TGCAGCGTGCGGGGAGGGAGCATGAACACCGGGGAGCTGTTTTTT.

The chain links TRBV5-1 to TRBJ1-4, with D possibly matching TRBD1 (5 bases). Trimming took 4 bases from V and 4 from J, leaving 11 bases between them. Germline V gene sequence: CDR1 SGHRS, CDR2 YFSETQ. There are 14 residues in the CDR3. The CDR3 sequence is CASSLAGYNEKLFF. The CDR3 coding sequence is TGCGCCAGCAGCCTTGCAGGGTATAATGAAAAACTGTTTTTT.